Listed below are T cell receptor beta chains from one sample, sequenced in a study of shared T cell receptors in the human thymus. Sequencing was performed with immunoSEQ multiplex PCR; in TCRdb, only in-frame clones are kept and a portion is missing. This sample yields some 700,000 clones, of which around 89% are seen a single time; 0.01% belongs to the top ten. In addition, the sample was reused for a study of human thymus T cells.

The sequenced sample was thymocytes. The origin of the receptors is a boy under two years old with a congenital heart defect. Both conserved end residues are part of each CDR3. D genes are given only for firm matches. A clone size is listed for some rows: how often the clone was seen (once, few, many), or a class if it is expanded.

d_call	v_call	clone_size	j_call	cdr3_aa	cdr3_nt
.	TRBV7-9	.	TRBJ2-2	CASSLAGSTGELFF	TGTGCCAGCAGCTTAGCGGGGAGCACCGGGGAGCTGTTTTTT
TRBD2	TRBV7-9	.	TRBJ2-1	CASSPSGGGYNEQFF	TGTGCCAGCAGCCCTAGCGGGGGGGGCTACAATGAGCAGTTCTTC
TRBD2	TRBV11-2	.	TRBJ2-1	CASSVKGLAQHFYNEQFF	TGTGCCAGCAGCGTTAAAGGACTAGCACAACATTTCTACAATGAGCAGTTCTTC
TRBD2	TRBV2	few	TRBJ2-5	CASSEALPWGGQETQYF	TGTGCCAGCAGTGAAGCGCTTCCGTGGGGGGGGCAAGAGACCCAGTACTTC
.	TRBV6-5	.	TRBJ2-7	CASSYGQGTDEQYF	TGTGCCAGCAGTTACGGGCAGGGTACCGACGAGCAGTACTTC
TRBD1	TRBV6-4	.	TRBJ1-1	CASRAGTGENTEAFF	TGTGCCAGCAGAGCCGGGACAGGGGAGAACACTGAAGCTTTCTTT
.	TRBV12-5	.	TRBJ1-2	CASGLYRVYGYTF	TGTGCTAGTGGTTTGTACAGAGTCTATGGCTACACCTTC
TRBD2	TRBV7-2	.	TRBJ2-7	CASRARLAGLFYEQYF	TGTGCCAGCAGAGCTCGACTAGCGGGACTATTCTACGAGCAGTACTTC
TRBD2	TRBV4-1	.	TRBJ2-7	CASSTGTSDTYEQYF	TGCGCCAGCAGCACCGGGACTAGCGACACCTACGAGCAGTACTTC
.	TRBV25-1	once	TRBJ2-1	CASSESGEGAPSNEQFF	TGTGCCAGCAGTGAATCCGGCGAAGGGGCCCCTAGCAATGAGCAGTTCTTC
TRBD1	TRBV29-1	.	TRBJ2-1	CSVRWDRAPTSSYNEQFF	TGCAGCGTCCGGTGGGACAGGGCGCCGACTAGCTCCTACAATGAGCAGTTCTTC
.	TRBV27	.	TRBJ2-7	CASSLGGRRYGEQYF	TGTGCCAGCAGTTTAGGGGGGAGAAGGTACGGCGAGCAGTACTTC
TRBD2	TRBV10-3	.	TRBJ2-1	CAISEERASGWDEQFF	TGTGCCATCAGCGAGGAACGGGCTAGCGGGTGGGATGAGCAGTTCTTC
.	TRBV6-5	.	TRBJ2-1	CASSSLYNEQFF	TGTGCCAGCAGTTCCCTCTACAATGAGCAGTTCTTC
.	TRBV9	.	TRBJ2-2	CASSGGPQTKGTGELFF	TGTGCCAGCAGCGGGGGGCCCCAGACAAAAGGAACCGGGGAGCTGTTTTTT
TRBD1	TRBV7-9	.	TRBJ1-1	CASSSQRGPGGWDTEAFF	TGTGCCAGCAGCTCCCAAAGGGGGCCAGGGGGCTGGGACACTGAAGCTTTCTTT
.	TRBV7-2	once	TRBJ2-1	CASSLAEGEFF	TGTGCCAGCAGCTTAGCGGAGGGCGAGTTCTTC
.	TRBV19	.	TRBJ1-1	CASSIVPGSNTEAFF	TGTGCCAGTAGTATAGTCCCGGGATCGAACACTGAAGCTTTCTTT
.	TRBV7-3	.	TRBJ1-5	CASSFGSAVGVPNQPQHF	TGTGCCAGCAGCTTCGGGTCGGCAGTAGGGGTGCCCAATCAGCCCCAGCATTTT
.	TRBV27	.	TRBJ1-4	CASSLRTGATNEKLFF	TGTGCCAGCAGCCTTAGGACGGGGGCAACTAATGAAAAACTGTTTTTT
.	TRBV9	.	TRBJ2-1	CASSVGVGAGNEQFF	TGTGCCAGCAGCGTAGGTGTAGGGGCGGGGAATGAGCAGTTCTTC
.	TRBV2	.	TRBJ2-1	CASSGQGNSRSYNEQFF	TGTGCCAGCAGTGGGCAGGGCAATTCTCGCTCCTACAATGAGCAGTTCTTC
.	TRBV19	.	TRBJ2-1	CASNPPEGPYNEQFF	TGTGCCAGTAACCCACCGGAGGGTCCCTACAATGAGCAGTTCTTC
.	TRBV4-3	.	TRBJ2-7	CASSLGHADEQYF	TGCGCCAGCAGCCTAGGACATGCGGACGAGCAGTACTTC
TRBD2	TRBV27	.	TRBJ2-7	CASSMEGREGQEQYF	TGTGCCAGCAGCATGGAGGGGCGGGAGGGGCAAGAGCAGTACTTC